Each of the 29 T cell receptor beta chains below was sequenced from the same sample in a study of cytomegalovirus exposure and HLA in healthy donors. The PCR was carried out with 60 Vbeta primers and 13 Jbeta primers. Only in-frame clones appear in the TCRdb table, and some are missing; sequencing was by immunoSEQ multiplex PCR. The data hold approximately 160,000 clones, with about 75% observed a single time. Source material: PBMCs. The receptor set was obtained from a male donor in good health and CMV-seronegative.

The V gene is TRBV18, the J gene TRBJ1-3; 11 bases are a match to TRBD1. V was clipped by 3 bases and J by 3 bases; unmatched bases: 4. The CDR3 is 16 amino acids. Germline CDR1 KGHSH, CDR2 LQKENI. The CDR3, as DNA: TGTGCCAGCTCACCTGGACAGGGGGCAAGTGGAAACACCATATATTTT. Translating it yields CASSPGQGASGNTIYF.

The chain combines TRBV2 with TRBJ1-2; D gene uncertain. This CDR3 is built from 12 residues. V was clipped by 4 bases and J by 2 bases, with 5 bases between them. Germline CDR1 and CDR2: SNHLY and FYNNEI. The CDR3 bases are TGTGCCAGCAGTGCTATAAACTATGGCTACACCTTC. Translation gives CASSAINYGYTF. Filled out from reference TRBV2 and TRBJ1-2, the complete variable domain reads EPEVTQTPSHQVTQMGQEVILRCVPISNHLYFYWYRQILGQKVEFLVSFYNNEISEKSEIFDDQFSVERPDGSNFTLKIRSTKLEDSAMYFCASSAINYGYTFGSGTRLTVV.

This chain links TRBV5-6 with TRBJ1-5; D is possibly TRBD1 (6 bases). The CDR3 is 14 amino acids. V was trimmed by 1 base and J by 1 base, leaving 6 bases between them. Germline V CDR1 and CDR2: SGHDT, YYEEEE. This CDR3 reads CASSLTGSNQPQHF. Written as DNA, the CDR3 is TGTGCCAGCAGCTTGACAGGGAGCAATCAGCCCCAGCATTTT. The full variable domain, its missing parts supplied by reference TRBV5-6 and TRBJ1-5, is DAGVTQSPTHLIKTRGQQVTLRCSPKSGHDTVSWYQQALGQGPQFIFQYYEEEERQRGNFPDRFSGHQFPNYSSELNVNALLLGDSALYLCASSLTGSNQPQHFGDGTRLSIL.

The CDR3 is CASSQDVGGGELFF. The CDR3 bases are TGCGCCAGCAGCCAAGATGTGGGGGGCGGGGAGCTGTTTTTT. The chain carries TRBV4-3 and TRBJ2-2; D perhaps matches TRBD2 (6 bases). Deletions cut 0 bases from V and 7 bases from J, with 9 bases between. The germline V gene has CDR1 LGHNA and CDR2 YSLEER. There are 14 residues in the CDR3.

The CDR3 bases are TGTGCCAGCAGTCCAACTAGGCCCCTCGGCGAGCAGTACTTC. Encoded protein: CASSPTRPLGEQYF. The chain recombines TRBV27 with TRBJ2-5; TRBD2 is a possible D gene (5 bases). TRBJ2-7 matches the DNA end more closely, so the J call is doubtful. The CDR3 consists of 14 residues. Germline V lookup: CDR1 MNHEY, CDR2 SMNVEV (reference sequence).

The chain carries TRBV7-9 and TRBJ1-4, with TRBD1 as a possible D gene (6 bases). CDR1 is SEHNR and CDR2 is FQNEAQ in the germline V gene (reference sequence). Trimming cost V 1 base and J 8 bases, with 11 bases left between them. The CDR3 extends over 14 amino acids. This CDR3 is CASSLGTGQEKLFF. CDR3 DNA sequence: TGTGCCAGCAGCTTAGGAACAGGGCAAGAAAAACTGTTTTTT.

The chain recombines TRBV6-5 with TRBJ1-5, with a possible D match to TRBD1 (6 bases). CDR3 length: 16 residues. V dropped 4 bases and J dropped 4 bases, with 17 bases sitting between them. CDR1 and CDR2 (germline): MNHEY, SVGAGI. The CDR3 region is CASSLGASSGNQPQHF. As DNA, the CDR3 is TGTGCCAGCAGTTTGGGGGCCTCCTCGGGTAATCAGCCCCAGCATTTT.

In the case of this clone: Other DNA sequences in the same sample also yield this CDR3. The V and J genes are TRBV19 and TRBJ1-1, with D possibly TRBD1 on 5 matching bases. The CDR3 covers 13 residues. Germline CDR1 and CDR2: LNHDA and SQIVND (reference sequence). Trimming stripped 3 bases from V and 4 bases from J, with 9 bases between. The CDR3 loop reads CASSIWGGTEAFF. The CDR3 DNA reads TGTGCCAGTAGTATCTGGGGGGGCACTGAAGCTTTCTTT.

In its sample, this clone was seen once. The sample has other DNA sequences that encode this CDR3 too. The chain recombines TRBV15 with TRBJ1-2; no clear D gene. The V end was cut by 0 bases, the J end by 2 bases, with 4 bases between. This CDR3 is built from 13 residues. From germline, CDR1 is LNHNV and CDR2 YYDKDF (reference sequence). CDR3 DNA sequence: TGTGCCACCAGCAGAGACAGGAACTATGGCTACACCTTC. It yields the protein CATSRDRNYGYTF.

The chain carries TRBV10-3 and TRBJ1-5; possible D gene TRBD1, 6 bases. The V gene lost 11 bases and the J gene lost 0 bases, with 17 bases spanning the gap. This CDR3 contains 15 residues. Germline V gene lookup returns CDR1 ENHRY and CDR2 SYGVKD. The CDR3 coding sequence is TGTGCCGCCTCAGGGCAGGGGATTAGCAATCAGCCCCAGCATTTT. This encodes CAASGQGISNQPQHF.

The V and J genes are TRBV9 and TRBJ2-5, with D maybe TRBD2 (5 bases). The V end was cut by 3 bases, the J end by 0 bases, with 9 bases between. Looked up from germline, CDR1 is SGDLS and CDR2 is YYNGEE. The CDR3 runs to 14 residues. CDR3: CASSGASNQETQYF. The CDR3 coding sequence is TGTGCCAGCAGCGGAGCTAGCAACCAAGAGACCCAGTACTTC.

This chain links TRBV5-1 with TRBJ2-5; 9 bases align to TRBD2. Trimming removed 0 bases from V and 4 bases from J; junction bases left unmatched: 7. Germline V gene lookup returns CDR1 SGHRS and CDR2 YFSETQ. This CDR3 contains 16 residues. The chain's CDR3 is CASSLGDSGGGETQYF. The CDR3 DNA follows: TGCGCCAGCAGCTTGGGGGATAGCGGGGGAGGAGAGACCCAGTACTTC.

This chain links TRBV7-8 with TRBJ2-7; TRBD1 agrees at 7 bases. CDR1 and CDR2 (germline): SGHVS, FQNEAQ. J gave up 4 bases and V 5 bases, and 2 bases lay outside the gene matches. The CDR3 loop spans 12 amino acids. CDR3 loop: CASSQQGYEQYF. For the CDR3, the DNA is TGTGCCAGCAGCCAACAGGGGTACGAGCAGTACTTC. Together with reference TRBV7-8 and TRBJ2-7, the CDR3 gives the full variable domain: GAGVSQSPRYKVAKRGQDVALRCDPISGHVSLFWYQQALGQGPEFLTYFQNEAQLDKSGLPSDRFFAERPEGSVSTLKIQRTQQEDSAVYLCASSQQGYEQYFGPGTRLTVT.

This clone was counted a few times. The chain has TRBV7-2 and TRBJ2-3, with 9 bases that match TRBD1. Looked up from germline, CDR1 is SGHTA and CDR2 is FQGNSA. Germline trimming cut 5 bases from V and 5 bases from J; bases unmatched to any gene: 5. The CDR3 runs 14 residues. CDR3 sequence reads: CASSKQTGGDTQYF. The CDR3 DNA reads TGTGCCAGCAGCAAACAGACAGGGGGAGATACGCAGTATTTT.

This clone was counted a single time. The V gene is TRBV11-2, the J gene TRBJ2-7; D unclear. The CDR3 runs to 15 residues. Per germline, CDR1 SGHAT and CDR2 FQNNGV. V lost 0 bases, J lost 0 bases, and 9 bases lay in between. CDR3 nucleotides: TGTGCCAGCAGCTTAGAACTACCTAGCTCCTACGAGCAGTACTTC. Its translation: CASSLELPSSYEQYF. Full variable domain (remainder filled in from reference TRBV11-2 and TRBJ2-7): EAGVAQSPRYKIIEKRQSVAFWCNPISGHATLYWYQQILGQGPKLLIQFQNNGVVDDSQLPKDRFSAERLKGVDSTLKIQPAKLEDSAVYLCASSLELPSSYEQYFGPGTRLTVT.

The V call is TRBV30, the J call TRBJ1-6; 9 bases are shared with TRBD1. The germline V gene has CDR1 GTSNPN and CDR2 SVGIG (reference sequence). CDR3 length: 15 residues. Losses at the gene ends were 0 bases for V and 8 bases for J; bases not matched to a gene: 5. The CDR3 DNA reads TGTGCCTGGAGTGTTGGTGGACAGGGGTATTCACCCCTCCACTTT. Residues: CAWSVGGQGYSPLHF. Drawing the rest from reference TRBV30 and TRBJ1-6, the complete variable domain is SQTIHQWPATLVQPVGSPLSLECTVEGTSNPNLYWYRQAAGRGLQLLFYSVGIGQISSEVPQNLSASRPQDRQFILSSKKLLLSDSGFYLCAWSVGGQGYSPLHFGNGTRLTVT.

The CDR3 nucleotides are TGTGCCACCCGGGTCCTTAGCTCCTACGAGCAGTACTTC. Encoded protein: CATRVLSSYEQYF. The rearrangement uses TRBV7-9 and TRBJ2-7; D unclear. Trimming took 10 bases from V and 0 from J, leaving 13 bases between them. From germline, CDR1 is SEHNR and CDR2 FQNEAQ (reference sequence). The CDR3 sequence is 13 residues long.

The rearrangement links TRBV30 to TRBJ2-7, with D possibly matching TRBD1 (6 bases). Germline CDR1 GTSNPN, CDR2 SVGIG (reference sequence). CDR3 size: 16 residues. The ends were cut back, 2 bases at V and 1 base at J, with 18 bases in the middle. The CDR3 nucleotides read TGTGCCTGGAGTCGCTCAACAGGGCTCTTATCCTACGAGCAGTACTTC. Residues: CAWSRSTGLLSYEQYF. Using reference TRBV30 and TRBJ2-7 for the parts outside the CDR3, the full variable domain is SQTIHQWPATLVQPVGSPLSLECTVEGTSNPNLYWYRQAAGRGLQLLFYSVGIGQISSEVPQNLSASRPQDRQFILSSKKLLLSDSGFYLCAWSRSTGLLSYEQYFGPGTRLTVT.

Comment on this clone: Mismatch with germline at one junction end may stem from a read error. The CDR3 region is CSSSPASGGAVFEQFF. The CDR3 bases are TGTTCCAGCAGCCCTGCAAGCGGGGGAGCGGTATTCGAGCAGTTCTTC. The rearrangement uses TRBV7-9 and TRBJ2-1, with 8 bases identical to TRBD2. The length of the CDR3 is 16 residues. Germline CDR1 reads SEHNR; CDR2 reads FQNEAQ (reference sequence).

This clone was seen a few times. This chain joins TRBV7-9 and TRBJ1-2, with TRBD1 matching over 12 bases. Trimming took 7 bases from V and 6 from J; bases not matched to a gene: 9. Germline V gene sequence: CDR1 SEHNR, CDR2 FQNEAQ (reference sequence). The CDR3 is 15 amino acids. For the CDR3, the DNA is TGTGCCAGCAACTCTTTTGGGACAGGGGGCCATGGCTACACCTTC. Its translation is CASNSFGTGGHGYTF.

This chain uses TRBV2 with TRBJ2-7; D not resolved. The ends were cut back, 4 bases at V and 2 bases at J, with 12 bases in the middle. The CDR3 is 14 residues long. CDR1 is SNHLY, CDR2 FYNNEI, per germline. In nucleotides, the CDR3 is TGTGCCAGCAGTGGCCGGAGAGTTACCTACGAGCAGTACTTC. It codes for CASSGRRVTYEQYF.

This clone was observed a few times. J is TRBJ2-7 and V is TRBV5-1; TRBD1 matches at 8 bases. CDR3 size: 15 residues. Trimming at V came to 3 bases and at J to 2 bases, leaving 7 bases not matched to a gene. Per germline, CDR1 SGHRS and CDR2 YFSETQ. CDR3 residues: CASSSQAGGTYEQYF. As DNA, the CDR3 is TGCGCCAGCAGCTCCCAGGCAGGGGGCACCTACGAGCAGTACTTC. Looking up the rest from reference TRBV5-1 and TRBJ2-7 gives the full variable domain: KAGVTQTPRYLIKTRGQQVTLSCSPISGHRSVSWYQQTPGQGLQFLFEYFSETQRNKGNFPGRFSGRQFSNSRSEMNVSTLELGDSALYLCASSSQAGGTYEQYFGPGTRLTVT.

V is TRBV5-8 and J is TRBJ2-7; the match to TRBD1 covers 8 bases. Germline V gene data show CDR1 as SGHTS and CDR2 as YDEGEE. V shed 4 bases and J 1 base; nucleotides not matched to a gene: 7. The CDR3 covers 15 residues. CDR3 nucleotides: TGTGCCAGCAGCCACCCTGGACAGGGTTCCTACGAGCAGTACTTC. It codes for CASSHPGQGSYEQYF.

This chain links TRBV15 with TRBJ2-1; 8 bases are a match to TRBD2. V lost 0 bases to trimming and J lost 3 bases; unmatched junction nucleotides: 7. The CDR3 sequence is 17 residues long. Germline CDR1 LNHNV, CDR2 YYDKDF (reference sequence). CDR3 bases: TGTGCCACCAGCAGAGATGGGGCTAGCGGGTTCTACAATGAGCAGTTCTTC. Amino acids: CATSRDGASGFYNEQFF.

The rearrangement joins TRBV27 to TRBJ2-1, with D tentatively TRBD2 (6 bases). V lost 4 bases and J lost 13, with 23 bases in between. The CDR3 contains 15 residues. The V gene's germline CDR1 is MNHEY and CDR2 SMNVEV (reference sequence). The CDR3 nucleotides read TGTGCCAGCAGTTCCCATCCGACTAGATCTCCATCTCAGTTCTTC. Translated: CASSSHPTRSPSQFF.

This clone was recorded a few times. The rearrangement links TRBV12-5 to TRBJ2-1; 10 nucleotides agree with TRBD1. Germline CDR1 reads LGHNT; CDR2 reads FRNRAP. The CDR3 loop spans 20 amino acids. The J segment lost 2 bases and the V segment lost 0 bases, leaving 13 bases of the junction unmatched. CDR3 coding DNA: TGTGCTAGTGGTTTGGTACTAGGGACAGGGGAAAGAGGGGCCTACAATGAGCAGTTCTTC. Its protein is CASGLVLGTGERGAYNEQFF.

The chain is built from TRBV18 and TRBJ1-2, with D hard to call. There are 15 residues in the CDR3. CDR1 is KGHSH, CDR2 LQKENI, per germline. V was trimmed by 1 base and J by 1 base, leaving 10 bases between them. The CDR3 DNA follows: TGTGCCAGCTCACCACTGCCAGGTTATAACTATGGCTACACCTTC. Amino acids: CASSPLPGYNYGYTF.

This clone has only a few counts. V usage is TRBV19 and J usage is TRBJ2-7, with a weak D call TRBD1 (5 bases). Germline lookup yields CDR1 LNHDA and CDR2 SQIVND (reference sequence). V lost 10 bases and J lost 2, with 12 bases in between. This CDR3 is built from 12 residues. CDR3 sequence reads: CATTTATYEQYF. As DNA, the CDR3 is TGTGCCACCACGACAGCTACCTACGAGCAGTACTTC.

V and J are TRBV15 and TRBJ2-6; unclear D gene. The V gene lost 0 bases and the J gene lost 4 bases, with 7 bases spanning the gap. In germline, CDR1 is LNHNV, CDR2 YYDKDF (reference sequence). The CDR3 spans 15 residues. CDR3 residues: CATSREFQGANVLTF. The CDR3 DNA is TGTGCCACCAGCAGAGAATTTCAGGGGGCCAACGTCCTGACTTTC.